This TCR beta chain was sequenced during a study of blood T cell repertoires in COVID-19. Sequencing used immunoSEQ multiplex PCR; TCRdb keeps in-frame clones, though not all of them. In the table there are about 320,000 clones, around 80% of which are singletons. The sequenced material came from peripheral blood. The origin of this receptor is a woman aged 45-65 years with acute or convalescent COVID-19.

The CDR3 here is CASSIRIGDGEYGYTF. Written as DNA, the CDR3 is TGTGCCAGTAGTATACGGATAGGAGATGGCGAATATGGCTACACCTTC. The chain links TRBV19 to TRBJ1-2; D call uncertain. Germline values: CDR1 LNHDA, CDR2 SQIVND (reference sequence). This CDR3 has 16 amino acids. The V end was cut by 2 bases, the J end by 5 bases, with 18 bases between.